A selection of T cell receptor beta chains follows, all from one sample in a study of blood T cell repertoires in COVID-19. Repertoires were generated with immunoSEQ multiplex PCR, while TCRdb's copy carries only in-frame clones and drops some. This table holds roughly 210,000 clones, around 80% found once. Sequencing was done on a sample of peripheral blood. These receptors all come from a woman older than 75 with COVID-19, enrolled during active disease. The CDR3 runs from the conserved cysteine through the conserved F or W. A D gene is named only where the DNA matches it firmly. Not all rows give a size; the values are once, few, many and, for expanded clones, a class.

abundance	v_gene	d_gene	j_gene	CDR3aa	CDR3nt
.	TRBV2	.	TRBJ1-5	CASSDRDLSNQPQHF	TGTGCCAGCAGTGACAGGGATTTGAGCAATCAGCCCCAGCATTTT
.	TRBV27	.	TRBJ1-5	CASSPLGISNQPQHF	TGTGCCAGCAGTCCCCTAGGCATCAGCAATCAGCCCCAGCATTTT
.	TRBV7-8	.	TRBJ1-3	CASSLALGAGNTIYF	TGTGCCAGCAGCTTAGCTCTGGGCGCTGGAAACACCATATATTTT
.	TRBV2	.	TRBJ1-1	CASRPGGTEAFF	TGTGCCAGCAGGCCGGGGGGCACTGAAGCTTTCTTT
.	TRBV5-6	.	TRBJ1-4	CASSLGSYEKLFF	TGTGCCAGCAGCTTGGGCAGTTATGAAAAACTGTTTTTT
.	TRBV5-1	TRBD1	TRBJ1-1	CASGGQGNTEAFF	TGCGCCAGCGGGGGACAGGGTAACACTGAAGCTTTCTTT
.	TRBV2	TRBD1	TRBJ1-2	CASSDGQGASGYTF	TGTGCCAGCAGTGACGGCCAGGGGGCCTCTGGCTACACCTTC
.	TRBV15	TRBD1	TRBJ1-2	CATSRLGTGGNGYTF	TGTGCCACCAGCAGACTCGGGACAGGGGGCAATGGCTACACCTTC
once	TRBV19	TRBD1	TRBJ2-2	CASAQDRVGELFF	TGTGCCAGTGCCCAGGACAGGGTCGGGGAGCTGTTTTTT
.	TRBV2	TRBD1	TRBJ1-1	CASSTTGGKTEAFF	TGTGCCAGCAGTACGACAGGGGGCAAAACTGAAGCTTTCTTT
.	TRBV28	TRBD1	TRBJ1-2	CASRLGTADTGYTF	TGTGCCAGCAGACTCGGGACAGCAGATACCGGCTACACCTTC
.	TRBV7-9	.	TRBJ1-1	CASSLGGDSMNTEAFF	TGTGCCAGCAGCTTAGGGGGTGACAGTATGAACACTGAAGCTTTCTTT
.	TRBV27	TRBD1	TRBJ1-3	CASSLPGGLSGNTIYF	TGTGCCAGCAGTTTACCAGGGGGATTGTCTGGAAACACCATATATTTT
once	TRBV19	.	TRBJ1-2	CASSILTTVANYGYTF	TGTGCCAGTAGTATCCTTACGACAGTCGCTAACTATGGCTACACCTTC
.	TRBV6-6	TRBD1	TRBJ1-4	CASSRKGTGVVAVTNEKLFF	TGTGCCAGCAGTCGAAAGGGGACAGGGGTTGTTGCGGTAACTAATGAAAAACTGTTTTTT
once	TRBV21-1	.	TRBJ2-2	CASSKEGTGELFF	TGTGCCAGCAGCAAAGAAGGGACAGGGGAGCTGTTTTTT
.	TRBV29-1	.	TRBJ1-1	CSVEDLSPFEAFF	TGCAGCGTTGAAGATCTCAGTCCCTTTGAAGCTTTCTTT
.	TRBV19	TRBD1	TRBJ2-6	CASSNQGQISSGANVLTF	TGTGCCAGTAGTAACCAGGGACAGATTTCCTCTGGGGCCAACGTCCTGACTTTC
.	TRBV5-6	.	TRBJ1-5	CASSLAGSSQPQHF	TGTGCCAGCAGCTTGGCGGGTAGTTCTCAGCCCCAGCATTTT
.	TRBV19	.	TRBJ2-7	CASSSPGSYEQYF	TGTGCCAGTAGTTCGCCCGGGTCCTACGAGCAGTACTTC
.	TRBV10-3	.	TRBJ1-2	CAIRQGEGYTF	TGTGCCATACGGCAGGGTGAAGGCTACACCTTC
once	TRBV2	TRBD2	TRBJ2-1	CASLAGDNIHEQFF	TGTGCCAGCTTAGCGGGGGACAATATTCATGAGCAGTTCTTC
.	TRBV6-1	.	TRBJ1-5	CASSERGPQHF	TGTGCCAGCAGTGAAAGAGGGCCCCAGCATTTT
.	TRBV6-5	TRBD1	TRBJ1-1	CASSIRQGRDTEAFF	TGTGCCAGCAGTATAAGACAGGGTCGCGACACTGAAGCTTTCTTT
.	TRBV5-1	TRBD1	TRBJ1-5	CASSLEGASNQPQHF	TGCGCCAGCAGCTTGGAGGGGGCCAGCAATCAGCCCCAGCATTTT
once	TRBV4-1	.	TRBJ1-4	CASSQDIRGTNEKLFF	TGCGCCAGCAGCCAAGATATCAGGGGCACTAATGAAAAACTGTTTTTT
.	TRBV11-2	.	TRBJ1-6	CASSLGGYNSPLHF	TGTGCCAGCAGCTTAGGAGGATATAATTCACCCCTCCACTTT
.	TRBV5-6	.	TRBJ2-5	CASSLSGGYQETQYF	TGTGCCAGCAGCTTGTCGGGGGGCTACCAAGAGACCCAGTACTTC
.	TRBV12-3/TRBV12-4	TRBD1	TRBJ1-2	CASSATGNYGYTF	TGTGCCAGCAGTGCGACAGGGAACTATGGCTACACCTTC
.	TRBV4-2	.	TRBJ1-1	CASSPGTSGTMNTEAFF	TGTGCCAGCAGCCCAGGGACATCGGGAACGATGAACACTGAAGCTTTCTTT
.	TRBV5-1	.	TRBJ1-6	CASSPEFANSPLHF	TGCGCCAGCAGCCCTGAGTTTGCCAACTCACCCCTCCACTTT
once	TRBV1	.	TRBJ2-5	CTSSRPPLAALYTQYF	TGCACCAGCAGCCGCCCCCCCCTAGCAGCCCTCTATACCCAGTACTTC
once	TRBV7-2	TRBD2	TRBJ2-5	CASRKPGLGPAGTQYF	TGTGCCAGCAGAAAACCGGGACTAGGGCCGGCGGGGACCCAGTACTTC
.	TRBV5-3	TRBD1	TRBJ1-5	CARPADRWNQPQHF	TGTGCCAGACCTGCGGACAGGTGGAATCAGCCCCAGCATTTT
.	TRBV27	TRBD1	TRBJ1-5	CASRAGTGGLQPQHF	TGTGCCAGCAGGGCCGGGACAGGGGGGCTTCAGCCCCAGCATTTT
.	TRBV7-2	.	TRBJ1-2	CASSLGRLGYTF	TGTGCCAGCAGCTTAGGGAGGCTTGGCTACACCTTC
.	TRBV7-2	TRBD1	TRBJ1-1	CASSPPGTGVRAEAFF	TGTGCCAGCAGCCCCCCAGGAACAGGGGTTCGCGCTGAAGCTTTCTTT
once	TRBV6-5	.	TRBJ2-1	CASSLRVTYNEQFF	TGTGCCAGCAGCCTCAGGGTGACCTACAATGAGCAGTTCTTC